The 8 T cell receptor beta chains below were found in one sample sequenced in a study of blood T cell repertoires in COVID-19. TCRdb's table, derived via immunoSEQ multiplex PCR, lists solely in-frame clones and lacks some. The table shows under 250,000 clones, with 84% occurring only once. The source material was peripheral blood. The receptors stem from a man aged 45-60 years with active or convalescent COVID-19.

V is TRBV27 and J is TRBJ2-4; maybe TRBD2 (7 bases). Trimming removed 3 bases from V and 0 bases from J, with 15 bases in between. There are 17 residues in the CDR3. Germline values: CDR1 MNHEY, CDR2 SMNVEV (reference sequence). DNA for the CDR3: TGTGCCAGCAGTTTGATCGGGGGGCTTGGAGCCAAAAACATTCAGTACTTC. Its translation: CASSLIGGLGAKNIQYF.

To note about this clone: At one boundary the junction diverges from the germline segment, which might be a read error. The chain is built from TRBV5-8 and TRBJ2-1; D possibly corresponds to TRBD2 (7 bases). The CDR3 extends over 15 amino acids. Per germline, CDR1 SGHTS and CDR2 YDEGEE. CDR3 residues: CASSLEGGVYNEQFF. CDR3 DNA: TGTGCCAGCAGCTTGGAAGGGGGGGTGTACAACGAGCAGTTCTTC.

The chain employs TRBV28 and TRBJ2-1; TRBD1 matches at 9 bases. V shed 5 bases and J 4 bases; nucleotides not matched to a gene: 6. Germline V CDR1 and CDR2: MDHEN, SYDVKM. CDR3 length: 15 residues. The CDR3 DNA follows: TGTGCCAGCAGTCCCGGGACAGGGTCGTACAATGAGCAGTTCTTC. Translation gives CASSPGTGSYNEQFF.

The J gene is TRBJ2-5, the V gene TRBV6-5; 10 positions agree with TRBD1. Germline trimming cut 1 base from V and 2 bases from J; bases unmatched to any gene: 4. From germline, CDR1 is MNHEY and CDR2 SVGAGI. The CDR3 length is 16 residues. The chain's CDR3 is CASSYLGDRGQETQYF. CDR3 in DNA: TGTGCCAGCAGTTACTTGGGGGACAGGGGACAAGAGACCCAGTACTTC.

The V and J genes are TRBV20-1 and TRBJ2-3; perhaps TRBD2 as D (5 bases). The CDR3 runs to 14 residues. V lost 3 bases and J 3 bases, leaving 13 bases between the germline ends. Per the germline V gene, CDR1 is DFQATT and CDR2 is SNEGSKA (reference sequence). The CDR3 DNA reads as TGCAGTGCTAGTTATCAGACGGGGACAGATACGCAGTATTTT. It encodes CSASYQTGTDTQYF.

The gene calls are TRBV7-9 and TRBJ2-1, with D maybe TRBD1 (5 bases). Germline V gene lookup returns CDR1 SEHNR and CDR2 FQNEAQ (reference sequence). The CDR3 runs 13 residues. The ends were cut back, 1 base at V and 9 bases at J, with 10 bases in the middle. CDR3 region: CASSLGGGGEQFF. The CDR3 bases are TGTGCCAGCAGCTTAGGGGGCGGTGGTGAGCAGTTCTTC.

J is TRBJ2-1 and V is TRBV4-2; 12 positions agree with TRBD2. Germline CDR1 reads LGHNA; CDR2 reads YNFKEQ. This CDR3 comprises 20 residues. Trimming took 0 bases from V and 5 from J; bases not matched to a gene: 14. The CDR3 spells CASSQDPSGGAQNFHNEQFF. DNA for the CDR3: TGTGCCAGCAGCCAAGATCCTAGCGGGGGGGCCCAAAATTTTCACAATGAGCAGTTCTTC.

The chain carries TRBV6-5 and TRBJ2-7; a possible D gene is TRBD2 (7 bases). This CDR3 spans 15 amino acids. Germline CDR1 reads MNHEY; CDR2 reads SVGAGI. V was trimmed by 4 bases and J by 1 base, leaving 14 bases between them. CDR3 residues: CASSSRGGRSYEQYF. For the CDR3, the DNA is TGTGCCAGCAGTTCGAGGGGGGGGCGTTCCTACGAGCAGTACTTC.